The 12 T cell receptor beta chains presented below share a single source sample, sequenced in a study of T cell responses to AZD1222 COVID-19 vaccine (dated by TCRdb to about 2021). Preparation of the library involved the immunoSEQ multiplex PCR assay. TCRdb re-hosts the immuneACCESS table, in-frame sequences only. Its copies lack some clones; in the studies checked, an unresolved V gene accounts for under half of them, and the cause for the rest is not known. This sample is represented by roughly 160,000 clones; about nine tenths of them were singletons. Over 1.2% of the sample belongs to the ten largest clones. The sample's time point label, decoded: baseline before first vaccination. This material consisted of peripheral blood, taken on day 0 of AZD1222 vaccination. The source of these receptors is an adult in good health.

This clone was detected a few times. The CDR3 protein is CASSSQGNYGYTF. The DNA of the CDR3 is TGTGCCAGCAGCTCACAGGGCAACTATGGCTACACCTTC. The chain combines TRBV11-2 with TRBJ1-2, with D possibly TRBD1 on 6 matching bases. Germline V gene data show CDR1 as SGHAT and CDR2 as FQNNGV. V shed 4 bases and J shed 2 bases, with 8 bases lying between them. The CDR3 contains 13 residues.

V and J are TRBV3-1 (or the pseudogene TRBV3-2) and TRBJ2-7, with no clear D. This CDR3 is 15 amino acids long. CDR1 LGHDT and CDR2 YNNKEL come from the germline V gene (reference sequence). V gave up 5 bases and J gave up 0 bases, with 14 bases separating them. In nucleotides, the CDR3 is TGTGCCAGCAGCGCGAAGGCAGGAAGCTCCTACGAGCAGTACTTC. It codes for CASSAKAGSSYEQYF.

This chain uses TRBV20-1 with TRBJ1-2; no reliable D call. Germline loops: CDR1 DFQATT, CDR2 SNEGSKA (reference sequence). The ends were cut back, 3 bases at V and 6 bases at J, with 8 bases in the middle. The CDR3 is made up of 11 amino acids. The CDR3: CSASGFDGYTF. The CDR3 DNA is TGCAGTGCTAGCGGTTTCGATGGCTACACCTTC.

This chain connects TRBV6-5 to TRBJ2-3, with TRBD2 matching 8 bases. The CDR3 spans 14 residues. CDR1 and CDR2 (germline): MNHEY, SVGAGI. After removal of 4 bases from V and 4 bases from J, the junction contained 4 bases not matched to a gene. The CDR3 DNA follows: TGTGCCAGCAGTTTGCGGGGGGTGGCAGATACGCAGTATTTT. Amino acids: CASSLRGVADTQYF.

In DNA form, the CDR3 reads TGTGCCAGCACACGGACCGGGACACAGGTCACAGATACGCAGTATTTT. Translation: CASTRTGTQVTDTQYF. The chain joins TRBV27 to TRBJ2-3; D might be TRBD1 (6 bases). This CDR3 spans 16 amino acids. V was trimmed by 7 bases and J by 2 bases, leaving 19 bases between them. The V gene's germline CDR1 is MNHEY and CDR2 SMNVEV (reference sequence).

About this clone: This CDR3 is also generated by other DNA sequences in the sample. The chain has TRBV5-1 and TRBJ1-1; D gene ambiguous. The CDR3 spans 14 residues. Looked up from germline, CDR1 is SGHRS and CDR2 is YFSETQ. Between the trimmed V and J ends, which lost 0 bases and 0 bases, there was a span of 6 bases. CDR3 nucleotide sequence: TGCGCCAGCAGCTTGGGGACTCTGAACACTGAAGCTTTCTTT. Its protein is CASSLGTLNTEAFF.

Here the CDR3 reads CASRPTGKVDTEAFF. The CDR3 nucleotides read TGTGCCAGCAGGCCTACCGGGAAGGTTGACACTGAAGCTTTCTTT. The genes are TRBV6-5 and TRBJ1-1, with unresolved D. CDR1 and CDR2 from the germline V gene are MNHEY and SVGAGI. V lost 6 bases to trimming and J lost 3 bases, with 17 bases between them. CDR3 length: 15 amino acids.

V is TRBV18 and J is TRBJ2-7, with D perhaps being TRBD1 or TRBD2 (6 bases each). Between the trimmed V and J ends, which lost 3 bases and 6 bases, there was a span of 12 bases. The germline gives CDR1 KGHSH, CDR2 LQKENI. The CDR3 contains 13 residues. CDR3 in DNA: TGTGCCAGCTCACCCAGCTGGGGGGCCGAGCAGTACTTC. This sequence encodes CASSPSWGAEQYF.

The CDR3 sequence is CASSQGTGLGYGYTF. The CDR3, as DNA: TGTGCCAGCAGCCAGGGGACAGGGCTCGGCTATGGCTACACCTTC. This chain links TRBV3-1 (or the pseudogene TRBV3-2) with TRBJ1-2; 9 bases line up with TRBD1. This CDR3 contains 15 residues. The junction had 6 bases not matched to a gene; V was cut back by 3 bases and J by 4 bases. Looked up from germline, CDR1 is LGHDT and CDR2 is YNNKEL (reference sequence).

This rearrangement joins TRBV10-3 to TRBJ1-4; D is possibly TRBD1 (5 bases). V lost 1 base to trimming and J lost 3 bases, with 9 bases between them. CDR3 size: 15 residues. Germline values: CDR1 ENHRY, CDR2 SYGVKD. CDR3 nucleotides: TGTGCCATCAGTGAGTACGCAGGGTCTAATGAAAAACTGTTTTTT. This gives the protein CAISEYAGSNEKLFF.

The V call is TRBV6-5, the J call TRBJ1-3; perhaps TRBD1 as D (6 bases). The V and J ends lost 6 bases and 4 bases respectively, with 13 bases between them. CDR3 length: 14 amino acids. The germline CDR1 and CDR2 sequences are MNHEY and SVGAGI. Written as DNA, the CDR3 is TGTGCCAGCAGGAGGGGGGGTGGAGGAAACACCATATATTTT. Translated, it gives CASRRGGGGNTIYF.

Here the CDR3 reads CASSPNLVAHTEAFF. The CDR3 bases are TGTGCCAGCAGCCCAAATTTAGTGGCCCACACTGAAGCTTTCTTT. The rearrangement joins TRBV7-9 to TRBJ1-1; D not resolved. Germline V gene sequence: CDR1 SEHNR, CDR2 FQNEAQ (reference sequence). This CDR3 has 15 amino acids. Between the trimmed V and J ends, which lost 5 bases and 3 bases, there was a span of 16 bases. The full variable domain, its missing parts supplied by reference TRBV7-9 and TRBJ1-1, is DTGVSQNPRHKITKRGQNVTFRCDPISEHNRLYWYRQTLGQGPEFLTYFQNEAQLEKSRLLSDRFSAERPKGSFSTLEIQRTEQGDSAMYLCASSPNLVAHTEAFFGQGTRLTVV.